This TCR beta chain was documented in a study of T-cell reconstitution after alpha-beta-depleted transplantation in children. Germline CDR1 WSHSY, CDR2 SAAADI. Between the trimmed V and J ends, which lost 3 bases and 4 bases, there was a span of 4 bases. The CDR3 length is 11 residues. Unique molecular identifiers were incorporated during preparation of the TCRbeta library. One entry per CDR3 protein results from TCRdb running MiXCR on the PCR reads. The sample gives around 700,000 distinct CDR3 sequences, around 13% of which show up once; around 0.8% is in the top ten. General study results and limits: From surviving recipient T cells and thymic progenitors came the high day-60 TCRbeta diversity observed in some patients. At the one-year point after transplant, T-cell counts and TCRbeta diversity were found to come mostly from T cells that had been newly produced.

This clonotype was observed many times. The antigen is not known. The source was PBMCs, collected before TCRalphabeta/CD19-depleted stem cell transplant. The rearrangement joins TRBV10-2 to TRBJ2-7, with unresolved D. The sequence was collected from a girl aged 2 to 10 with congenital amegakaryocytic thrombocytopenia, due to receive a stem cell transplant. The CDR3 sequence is CASSDHYEQYF. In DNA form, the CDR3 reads TGCGCCAGCAGTGACCATTACGAGCAGTACTTC.